One T cell receptor beta chain is described in this entry. This record belongs to a study of T cells in Graves' hyperthyroidism and ophthalmopathy. TCR beta CDR3 region amplification was performed from RNA transcripts. An initial round of RT-PCR targeting the TCR CDR3 relied on the HTBI primer set. TCRdb reprocessed the multiplex PCR reads via MiXCR and lists one record per CDR3 protein. The data show approximately 720,000 distinct CDR3 sequences, about 17% seen once. Trimming removed 3 bases at V and 3 bases at J, with 12 bases between. The CDR3 has 15 residues. Germline V lookup: CDR1 PRHDT, CDR2 FYEKMQ (reference sequence). Patients aged 18 to 65 had newly diagnosed hyperthyroidism that had lasted under 2 months. Fresh peripheral blood, around 9.3 ml, was the source of the PBMCs.

The sample was blood. The clonotype was recovered from a woman between 45 and 60 years old with Graves' hyperthyroidism that later progressed to Graves' ophthalmopathy. The chain carries TRBV13 and TRBJ1-3; TRBD1 is a possible D gene (6 bases). The CDR3 here is CASSLSRGHGNTIYF. The CDR3 DNA reads TGTGCCAGCAGCTTGAGTCGGGGGCATGGAAACACCATATATTTT. Together with reference TRBV13 and TRBJ1-3, the CDR3 gives the full variable domain: AAGVIQSPRHLIKEKRETATLKCYPIPRHDTVYWYQQGPGQDPQFLISFYEKMQSDKGSIPDRFSAQQFSDYHSELNMSSLELGDSALYFCASSLSRGHGNTIYFGEGSWLTVV.